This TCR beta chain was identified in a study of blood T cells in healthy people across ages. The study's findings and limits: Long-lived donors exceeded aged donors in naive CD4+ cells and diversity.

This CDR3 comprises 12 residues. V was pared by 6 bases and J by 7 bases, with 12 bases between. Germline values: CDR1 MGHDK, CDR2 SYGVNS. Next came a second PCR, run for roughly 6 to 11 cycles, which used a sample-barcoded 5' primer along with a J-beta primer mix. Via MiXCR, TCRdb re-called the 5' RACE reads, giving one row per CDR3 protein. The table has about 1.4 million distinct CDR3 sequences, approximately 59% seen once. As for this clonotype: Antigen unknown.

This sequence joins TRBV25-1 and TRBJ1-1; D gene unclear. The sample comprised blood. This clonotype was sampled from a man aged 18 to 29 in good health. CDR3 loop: CASRSGSGEAFF. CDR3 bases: TGTGCCAGCAGAAGCGGGTCTGGTGAAGCTTTCTTT. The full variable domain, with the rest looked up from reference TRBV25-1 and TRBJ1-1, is EADIYQTPRYLVIGTGKKITLECSQTMGHDKMYWYQQDPGMELHLIHYSYGVNSTEKGDLSSESTVSRIRTEHFPLTLESARPSHTSQYLCASRSGSGEAFFGQGTRLTVV.